This is a list of T cell receptor beta chains from one sample in a study of CD8 T cells in ankylosing spondylitis. Via MiXCR, TCRdb re-called the 5' RACE reads, giving one row per CDR3 protein. The data show roughly 91,000 distinct CDR3 sequences, over 6.5% seen once. Sequencing was performed on blood, either unsorted or a sorted T cell fraction (not recorded which). The receptors derive from a male donor with ankylosing spondylitis or in good health (not recorded which). CDR3s include the opening cysteine and the closing phenylalanine or tryptophan. The order of the fields is D gene, clone size, J gene, V gene, CDR3 DNA, CDR3 protein. The D gene is left open where the match is weak. Clone size is stated in some rows and not others, as once, few, many or a class when expanded.

-,few,TRBJ2-1,TRBV5-5,TGTGCCAGCAGCGTGGGACTTACATACAATGAGCAGTTCTTC,CASSVGLTYNEQFF
TRBD1,few,TRBJ1-1,TRBV27,TGTGCCAGCAGCCACGACAGGGTCGACGCTTTCTTT,CASSHDRVDAFF
-,many,TRBJ2-5,TRBV10-3,TGTGCCATCAGTGAGTCGTTGTTAGCTATTCCTCAAGAGACCCAGTACTTC,CAISESLLAIPQETQYF
-,many,TRBJ2-7,TRBV27,TGTGCCAGCAGTTTTGACGGGGGCTCCTACGAGCAGTACTTC,CASSFDGGSYEQYF
TRBD1,many,TRBJ2-2,TRBV19,TGTGCCGCCTCCGGGACAGGGGTCACCGGGGAGCTGTTTTTT,CAASGTGVTGELFF
-,many,TRBJ1-5,TRBV12-3/TRBV12-4,TGTGCCAGCAGGCTAGCAGGGTACAATCAGCCCCAGCATTTT,CASRLAGYNQPQHF
TRBD1,many,TRBJ1-6,TRBV5-5,TGTGCCAGCAGCGCCCGGGGACAGGATAATTCACCCCTCCACTTT,CASSARGQDNSPLHF
-,many,TRBJ1-1,TRBV4-3,TGCGCCAGCAGCCAAGCGCGAGGTGAAGCTTTCTTT,CASSQARGEAFF
TRBD1,many,TRBJ1-5,TRBV20-1,TGCAGTGCTAGGGACAGGGGATGGAGCAATCAGCCCCAGCATTTT,CSARDRGWSNQPQHF
TRBD1,many,TRBJ1-5,TRBV12-3/TRBV12-4,TGTGCCAGCAGTTGGACAGGCGAGCCCCAGCATTTT,CASSWTGEPQHF
TRBD2,many,TRBJ2-3,TRBV29-1,TGCAGCGTTCGGTCAGCGGGGGGGTTCCCAGATACGCAGTATTTT,CSVRSAGGFPDTQYF
-,-,TRBJ1-2,TRBV6-2/TRBV6-3,TGTGCCACCGCGGGCGGGTTCGACGGCTACACCTTC,CATAGGFDGYTF
TRBD1,few,TRBJ1-2,TRBV20-1,TGCAGTGCTTTGGGACAGGGCTATGGCTACACCTTC,CSALGQGYGYTF
TRBD1,many,TRBJ1-2,TRBV6-2/TRBV6-3,TGTGCCAGCAGCAGGGGGCGCGCCTATGGCTACACCTTC,CASSRGRAYGYTF
TRBD1,-,TRBJ1-4,TRBV4-1,TGCGCCAGCAGCCAAGTACTGGGACAGAACCATGAAAAACTGCTTTTT,CASSQVLGQNHEKLLF
-,few,TRBJ2-3,TRBV11-2,TGTGCCAGCAGCTTAGACCCAACTAGCACAGATACGCAGTATTTT,CASSLDPTSTDTQYF
-,-,TRBJ2-2,TRBV7-7,TGTGCTAGCAGCTTAGCGCTGCCCGGGGAGCTGTTTTTT,CASSLALPGELFF
-,many,TRBJ1-5,TRBV5-1,TGCGCCAGCAGCCCACAGGGTTCGGATCAGCCCCAGCATTTT,CASSPQGSDQPQHF
-,many,TRBJ2-6,TRBV30,TGTGCCTGGGGGTTTGGGACGGCCTCTGGGGCCAACGTCCTGACTTTC,CAWGFGTASGANVLTF
-,few,TRBJ2-7,TRBV20-1,TGCAGTGCTAGAGATATACAGGGTTCCTACGAGCAGTACTTC,CSARDIQGSYEQYF
-,many,TRBJ2-3,TRBV5-5,TGTGCCAGCAGCTTGATAGCAGATACGCAGTATTTT,CASSLIADTQYF
-,many,TRBJ2-5,TRBV4-3,TGCGCCAGCAGCCAAGCATTGGTGGCTCTACAAGAGACCCAGTACTTC,CASSQALVALQETQYF
-,few,TRBJ1-1,TRBV7-9,TGTGCCAGCAGCTCGGGGCGGGGGCCGAACACTGAAGCTTTCTTT,CASSSGRGPNTEAFF
-,many,TRBJ2-7,TRBV12-3/TRBV12-4,TGTGCCAGCAGCGAGGGACCCAACTTATACGAGCAGTACTTC,CASSEGPNLYEQYF
TRBD1,many,TRBJ2-7,TRBV24-1,TGTGCCACCAGTGAACCGGGACAGGGAATCACCGGGCAGTACTTC,CATSEPGQGITGQYF
-,few,TRBJ2-5,TRBV2,TGTGCCAGCAGTGGAGTGGCTGGAGAGGAGACCCAGTACTTC,CASSGVAGEETQYF
-,-,TRBJ1-3,TRBV7-8,TGTGCCAGCAGCGTAACCCCGGCGGACTCTGGAAACACCATATATTTT,CASSVTPADSGNTIYF
-,many,TRBJ2-1,TRBV29-1,TGCAGCGTTGAAGATTCCGGTGAGCAGTTCTTC,CSVEDSGEQFF
-,many,TRBJ2-7,TRBV18,TGTGCCAGCTCAGTTTTCAGCTCCTACGAGCAGTACTTC,CASSVFSSYEQYF
TRBD2,-,TRBJ2-3,TRBV10-3,TGTGCCATCAGTGTACTAGCGACTAGCACAGATACGCAGTATTTT,CAISVLATSTDTQYF
-,many,TRBJ1-2,TRBV25-1,TGTGCCAGCAGTGAACTTTTATCCCCTAATGGCTACACCTTC,CASSELLSPNGYTF
-,many,TRBJ1-1,TRBV12-3/TRBV12-4,TGTGCCAGCAGTTTAGCGCTTTGGGGCACTGAAGCTTTCTTT,CASSLALWGTEAFF
-,many,TRBJ2-5,TRBV29-1,TGCAGCGTTGTCAGGGGGGGAGAGACCCAGTACTTC,CSVVRGGETQYF
TRBD1,many,TRBJ2-3,TRBV18,TGTGCCAGCTCACCGGTCACAGGGGCGGGCACAGATACGCAGTATTTT,CASSPVTGAGTDTQYF
TRBD1,-,TRBJ1-1,TRBV29-1,TGCAGCGTTCGACAGGGGGTGAACACTGAAGCTTTCTTT,CSVRQGVNTEAFF
-,many,TRBJ1-4,TRBV20-1,TGCAGTGCTTCACAGGACGCCAATGAAAAACTGTTTTTT,CSASQDANEKLFF
TRBD1,many,TRBJ1-5,TRBV7-9,TGTGCCAGCAGCTTGGGGGACAGGGTAGGGCAGCCCCAGCATTTT,CASSLGDRVGQPQHF
TRBD1,many,TRBJ1-5,TRBV20-1,TGCAGTGCCAGAGGGACAGCTGATCAGCCCCAGCATTTT,CSARGTADQPQHF
-,many,TRBJ2-5,TRBV19,TGTGCCAGTAGTATCGCCCAGGGAACCCAGTACTTC,CASSIAQGTQYF
-,many,TRBJ1-1,TRBV4-2,TGTGCCAGCAGCTCAAGGTTGGGTGAAGCTTTCTTT,CASSSRLGEAFF
-,-,TRBJ2-7,TRBV7-9,TGTGCCAGCAGCCCAACCGGGACCGAACGAGACGAGCAGTACTTC,CASSPTGTERDEQYF
-,many,TRBJ2-3,TRBV14,TGTGCCAGCAGCCAGAGGAACCCTTGGGATACGCAGTATTTT,CASSQRNPWDTQYF
-,many,TRBJ2-1,TRBV12-3/TRBV12-4,TGTGCCAGCAGTTTTGCTTATTCGGTCCCGAGCTCCTACAATGAGCAGTTCTTC,CASSFAYSVPSSYNEQFF
TRBD1,many,TRBJ2-1,TRBV19,TGTGCCAGTAGACCCAGGGGGCGAGGCAATGAGCAGTTCTTC,CASRPRGRGNEQFF
-,many,TRBJ2-3,TRBV5-5,TGTGCCAGCAGCTTACTTGGCGGCCATAGCACAGATACGCAGTATTTT,CASSLLGGHSTDTQYF
-,many,TRBJ2-2,TRBV7-9,TGTGCCAGCAGCCTAACGAACACCGGGGAGCTGTTTTTT,CASSLTNTGELFF
TRBD2,many,TRBJ2-3,TRBV11-2,TGTGCCAGCAGCTTAGGGGGAGGGAGTACAGATACGCAGTATTTT,CASSLGGGSTDTQYF
-,many,TRBJ2-2,TRBV28,TGTGCCAGCACGTTCGGGGTGCCCGGGGAGCTGTTTTTT,CASTFGVPGELFF
-,many,TRBJ1-2,TRBV9,TGTGCCAGCAGCGTAGGTCCAGGAAGGGGCTACACCTTC,CASSVGPGRGYTF
-,many,TRBJ2-3,TRBV12-2,TGTGCAAGTAGGCCAAGGTCGACAGAGACAGATACGCAGTATTTT,CASRPRSTETDTQYF
TRBD1,many,TRBJ2-7,TRBV29-1,TGCAGCGTGGGGACAGGGGCAGGCCCCTACGAGCAGTACTTC,CSVGTGAGPYEQYF
TRBD1,many,TRBJ1-2,TRBV4-3,TGCGCCAGCAGCCAGGTTCTCACAGGGGAGGCTGGCTACACCTTC,CASSQVLTGEAGYTF
TRBD2,many,TRBJ2-1,TRBV27,TGTGCCAGCAGTTTATTTGTCGCGGGGGGGCGAATTTCCTACAATGAGCAGTTCTTC,CASSLFVAGGRISYNEQFF
-,many,TRBJ2-1,TRBV12-3/TRBV12-4,TGTGCCAGCAGTTTATGGGGCCGGAGCTCCTACAATGAGCAGTTCTTC,CASSLWGRSSYNEQFF
TRBD2,few,TRBJ2-2,TRBV20-1,TGCAGTGCTAGTAGAGGAGGGCGGGAGAGGACCGGGGAGCTGTTTTTT,CSASRGGRERTGELFF
-,few,TRBJ1-1,TRBV2,TGTGCCAGCAGAAGGTGGTCGAACACTGAAGCTTTCTTT,CASRRWSNTEAFF
TRBD1,few,TRBJ2-3,TRBV7-2,TGTGCCAGCAGCCAAGACAGGGGGCCGGCAGATACGCAGTATTTT,CASSQDRGPADTQYF
TRBD1,many,TRBJ2-7,TRBV7-2,TGTGCCAGCAGCCCCTGGACAGGACCACCCTACGAGCAGTACTTC,CASSPWTGPPYEQYF